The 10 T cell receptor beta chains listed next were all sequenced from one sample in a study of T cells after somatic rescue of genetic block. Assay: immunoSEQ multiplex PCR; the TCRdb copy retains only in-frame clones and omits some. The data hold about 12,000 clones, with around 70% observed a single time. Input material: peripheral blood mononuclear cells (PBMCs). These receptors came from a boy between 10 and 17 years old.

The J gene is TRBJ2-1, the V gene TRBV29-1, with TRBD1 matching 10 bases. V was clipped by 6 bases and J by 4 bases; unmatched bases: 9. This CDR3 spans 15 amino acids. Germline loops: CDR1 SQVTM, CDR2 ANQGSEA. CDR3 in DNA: TGCAGCGTCCACCCTGGACAGGGGGGGTACAATGAGCAGTTCTTC. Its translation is CSVHPGQGGYNEQFF.

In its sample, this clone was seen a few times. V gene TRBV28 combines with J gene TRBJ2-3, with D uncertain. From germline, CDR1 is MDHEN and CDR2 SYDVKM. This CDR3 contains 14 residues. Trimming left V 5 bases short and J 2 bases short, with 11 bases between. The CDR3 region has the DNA TGTGCCAGCAGTACCGACCTCCCCACAGATACGCAGTATTTT. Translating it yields CASSTDLPTDTQYF.

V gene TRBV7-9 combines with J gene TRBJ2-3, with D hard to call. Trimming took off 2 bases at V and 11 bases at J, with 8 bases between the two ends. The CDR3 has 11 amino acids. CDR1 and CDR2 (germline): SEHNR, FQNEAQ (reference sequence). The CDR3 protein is CASSLYPEQYF. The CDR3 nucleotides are TGTGCCAGCAGCTTATACCCAGAGCAGTATTTT.

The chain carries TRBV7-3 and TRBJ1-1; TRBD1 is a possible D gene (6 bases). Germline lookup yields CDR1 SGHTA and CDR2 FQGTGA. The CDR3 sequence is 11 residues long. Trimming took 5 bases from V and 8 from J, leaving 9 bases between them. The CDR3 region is CASSDGQEAFF. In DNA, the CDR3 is TGTGCCAGCAGCGACGGACAGGAAGCTTTCTTT.

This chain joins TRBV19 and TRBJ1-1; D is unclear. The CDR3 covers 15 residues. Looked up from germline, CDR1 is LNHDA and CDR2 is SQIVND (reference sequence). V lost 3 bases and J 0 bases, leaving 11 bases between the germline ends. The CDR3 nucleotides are TGTGCCAGTAGTATCACAGTGACCTTGAACACTGAAGCTTTCTTT. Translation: CASSITVTLNTEAFF.

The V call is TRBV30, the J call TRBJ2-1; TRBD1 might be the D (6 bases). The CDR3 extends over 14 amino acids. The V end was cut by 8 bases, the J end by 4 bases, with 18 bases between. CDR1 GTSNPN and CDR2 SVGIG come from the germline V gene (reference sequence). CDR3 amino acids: CALLRRGLYNEQFF. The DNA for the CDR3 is TGTGCCCTGTTGCGCAGGGGCCTTTACAATGAGCAGTTCTTC.

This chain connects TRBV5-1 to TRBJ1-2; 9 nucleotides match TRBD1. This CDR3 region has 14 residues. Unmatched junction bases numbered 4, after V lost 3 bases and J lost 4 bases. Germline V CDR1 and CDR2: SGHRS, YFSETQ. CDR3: CASSSGQGVYGYTF. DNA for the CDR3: TGCGCCAGCAGCTCGGGACAGGGAGTCTATGGCTACACCTTC.

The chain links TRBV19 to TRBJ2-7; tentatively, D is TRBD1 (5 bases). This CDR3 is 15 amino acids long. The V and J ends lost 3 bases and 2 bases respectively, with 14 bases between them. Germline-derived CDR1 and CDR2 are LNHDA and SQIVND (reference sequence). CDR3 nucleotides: TGTGCCAGTAGTATGCGGTCCCAGGGTCCCTACGAGCAGTACTTC. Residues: CASSMRSQGPYEQYF.

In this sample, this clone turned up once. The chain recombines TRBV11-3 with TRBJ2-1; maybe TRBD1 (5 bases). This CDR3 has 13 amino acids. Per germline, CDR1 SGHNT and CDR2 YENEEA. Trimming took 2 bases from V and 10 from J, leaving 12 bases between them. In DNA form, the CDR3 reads TGTGCCAGCAGCTTAAAGGTGAGGACAGAGCAGTTCTTC. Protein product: CASSLKVRTEQFF. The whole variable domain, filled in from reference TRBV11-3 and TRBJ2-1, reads EAGVVQSPRYKIIEKKQPVAFWCNPISGHNTLYWYLQNLGQGPELLIRYENEEAVDDSQLPKDRFSAERLKGVDSTLKIQPAELGDSAVYLCASSLKVRTEQFFGPGTRLTVL.

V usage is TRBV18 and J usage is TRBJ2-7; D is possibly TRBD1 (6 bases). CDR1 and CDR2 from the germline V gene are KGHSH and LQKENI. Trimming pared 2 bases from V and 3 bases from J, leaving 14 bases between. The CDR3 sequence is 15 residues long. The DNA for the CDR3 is TGTGCCAGCTCACCAATTCCAGGGGCCTTCTACGAGCAGTACTTC. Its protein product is CASSPIPGAFYEQYF.